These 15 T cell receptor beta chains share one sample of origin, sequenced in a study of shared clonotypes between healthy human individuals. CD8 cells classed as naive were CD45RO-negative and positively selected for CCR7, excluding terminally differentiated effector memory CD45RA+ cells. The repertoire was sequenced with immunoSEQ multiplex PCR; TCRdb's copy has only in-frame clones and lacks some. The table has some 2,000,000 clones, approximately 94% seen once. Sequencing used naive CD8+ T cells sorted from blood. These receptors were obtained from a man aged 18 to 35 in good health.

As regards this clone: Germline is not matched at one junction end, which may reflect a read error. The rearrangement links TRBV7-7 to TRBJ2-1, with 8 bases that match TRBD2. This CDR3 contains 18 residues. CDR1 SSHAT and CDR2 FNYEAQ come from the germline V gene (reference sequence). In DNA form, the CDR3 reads TGTGCTAGCAGCTTAGACCCGGGAGGGGAGAAGGGCTACAATGAGCAGTTCTTC. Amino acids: CASSLDPGGEKGYNEQFF.

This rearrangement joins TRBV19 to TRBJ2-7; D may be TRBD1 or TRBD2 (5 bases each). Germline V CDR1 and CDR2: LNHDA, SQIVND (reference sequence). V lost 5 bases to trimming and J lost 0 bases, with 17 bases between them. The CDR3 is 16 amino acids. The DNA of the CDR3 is TGTGCCAGTAGTCCCAGGGTCTCGGGAAGCTCCTACGAGCAGTACTTC. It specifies CASSPRVSGSSYEQYF. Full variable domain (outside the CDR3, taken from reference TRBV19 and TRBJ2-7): DGGITQSPKYLFRKEGQNVTLSCEQNLNHDAMYWYRQDPGQGLRLIYYSQIVNDFQKGDIAEGYSVSREKKESFPLTVTSAQKNPTAFYLCASSPRVSGSSYEQYFGPGTRLTVT.

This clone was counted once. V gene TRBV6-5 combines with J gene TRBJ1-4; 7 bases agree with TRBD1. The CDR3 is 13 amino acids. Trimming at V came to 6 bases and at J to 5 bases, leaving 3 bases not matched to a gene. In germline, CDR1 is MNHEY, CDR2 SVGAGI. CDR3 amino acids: CASRQGNNEKLFF. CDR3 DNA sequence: TGTGCCAGCAGACAGGGGAACAATGAAAAACTGTTTTTT.

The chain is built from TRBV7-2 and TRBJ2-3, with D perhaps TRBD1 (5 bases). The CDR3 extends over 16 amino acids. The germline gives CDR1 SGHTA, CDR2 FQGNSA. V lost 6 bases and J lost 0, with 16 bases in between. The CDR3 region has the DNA TGTGCCAGCAGGATAAGGGGCCCCCTTAGCACAGATACGCAGTATTTT. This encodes CASRIRGPLSTDTQYF.

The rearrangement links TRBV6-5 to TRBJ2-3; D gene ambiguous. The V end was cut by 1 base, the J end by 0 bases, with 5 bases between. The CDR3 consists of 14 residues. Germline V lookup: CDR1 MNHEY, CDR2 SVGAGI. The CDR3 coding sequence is TGTGCCAGCAGTTACTTTCCTAGCACAGATACGCAGTATTTT. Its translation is CASSYFPSTDTQYF.

In DNA, the CDR3 is TGTGCCAGCAGCTTAGCCGGGCTCCCCGGGAGTTACGAGCAGTACTTC. Protein: CASSLAGLPGSYEQYF. The genes are TRBV11-2 and TRBJ2-7, with a weak D call TRBD2 (6 bases). The V end lost 1 base, the J end lost 4 bases, and 17 bases lay between the germline ends. This CDR3 spans 16 amino acids. Germline V CDR1 and CDR2: SGHAT, FQNNGV.

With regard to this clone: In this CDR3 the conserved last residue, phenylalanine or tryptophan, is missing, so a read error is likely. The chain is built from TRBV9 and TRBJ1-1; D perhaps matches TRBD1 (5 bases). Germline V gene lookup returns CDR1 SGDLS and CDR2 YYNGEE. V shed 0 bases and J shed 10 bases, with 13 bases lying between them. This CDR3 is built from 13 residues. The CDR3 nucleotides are TGTGCCAGCAGCGTAGGGGGAGAAGGGGCAGCTTTCCTT. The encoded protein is CASSVGGEGAAFL.

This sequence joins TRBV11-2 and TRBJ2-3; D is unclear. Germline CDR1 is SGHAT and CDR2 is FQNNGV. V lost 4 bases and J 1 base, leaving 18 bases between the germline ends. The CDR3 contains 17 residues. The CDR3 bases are TGTGCCAGCAGCTCCCCACCGGGTGTTTGGGGCACAGATACGCAGTATTTT. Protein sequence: CASSSPPGVWGTDTQYF.

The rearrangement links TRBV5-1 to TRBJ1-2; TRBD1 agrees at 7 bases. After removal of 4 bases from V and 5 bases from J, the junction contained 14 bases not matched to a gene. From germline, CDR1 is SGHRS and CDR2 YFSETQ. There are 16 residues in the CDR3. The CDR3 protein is CASSPNTGVIGYGYTF. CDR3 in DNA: TGCGCCAGCAGCCCTAACACAGGGGTGATAGGTTATGGCTACACCTTC.

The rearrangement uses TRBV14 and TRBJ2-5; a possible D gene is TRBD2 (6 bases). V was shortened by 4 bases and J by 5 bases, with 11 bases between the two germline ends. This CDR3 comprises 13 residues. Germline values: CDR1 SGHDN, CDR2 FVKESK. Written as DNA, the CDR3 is TGTGCCAGCAGCCCTAGGAGGGTCGAGACCCAGTACTTC. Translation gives CASSPRRVETQYF.

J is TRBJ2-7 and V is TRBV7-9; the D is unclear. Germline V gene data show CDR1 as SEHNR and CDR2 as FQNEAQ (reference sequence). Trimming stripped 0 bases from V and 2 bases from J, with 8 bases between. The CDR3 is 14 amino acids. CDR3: CASSLADGTYEQYF. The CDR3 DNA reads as TGTGCCAGCAGCTTAGCGGACGGCACCTACGAGCAGTACTTC. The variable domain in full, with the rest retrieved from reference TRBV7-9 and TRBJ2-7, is DTGVSQNPRHKITKRGQNVTFRCDPISEHNRLYWYRQTLGQGPEFLTYFQNEAQLEKSRLLSDRFSAERPKGSFSTLEIQRTEQGDSAMYLCASSLADGTYEQYFGPGTRLTVT.

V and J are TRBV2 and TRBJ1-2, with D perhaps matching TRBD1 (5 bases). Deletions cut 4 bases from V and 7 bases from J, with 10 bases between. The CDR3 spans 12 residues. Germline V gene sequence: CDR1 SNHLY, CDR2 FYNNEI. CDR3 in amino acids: CASSGGEGGYTF. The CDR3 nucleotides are TGTGCCAGCAGTGGAGGGGAGGGTGGCTACACCTTC.

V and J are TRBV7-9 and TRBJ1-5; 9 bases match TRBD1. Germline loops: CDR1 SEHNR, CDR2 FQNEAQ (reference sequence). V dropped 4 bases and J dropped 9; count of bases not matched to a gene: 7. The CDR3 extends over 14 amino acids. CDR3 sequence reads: CASSSSTGGRPQHF. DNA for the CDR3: TGTGCCAGCAGCTCCTCTACAGGGGGCAGGCCCCAGCATTTT.

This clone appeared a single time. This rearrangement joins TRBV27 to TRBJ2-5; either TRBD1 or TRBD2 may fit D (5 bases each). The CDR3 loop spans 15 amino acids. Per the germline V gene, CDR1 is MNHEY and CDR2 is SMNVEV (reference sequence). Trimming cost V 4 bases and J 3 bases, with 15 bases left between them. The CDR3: CASSSSGTLEETQYF. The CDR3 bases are TGTGCCAGCAGTTCGTCCGGGACCCTGGAAGAGACCCAGTACTTC.

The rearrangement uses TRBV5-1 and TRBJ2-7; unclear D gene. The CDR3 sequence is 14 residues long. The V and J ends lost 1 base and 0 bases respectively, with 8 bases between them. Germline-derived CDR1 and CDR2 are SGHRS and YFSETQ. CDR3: CASSLSSPSYEQYF. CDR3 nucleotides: TGCGCCAGCAGCTTGAGCAGTCCCTCCTACGAGCAGTACTTC.